The clone carrying this T cell receptor beta chain was seen a handful of times. Its antigen is as yet unknown. This sample stems from a study of molecular identifiers for immune sequencing clone quantification. Study background: With replicates, the RNA of roughly 20,000 or 100,000 naive CD8 cells was split five ways and four were sequenced. Regarding the study as a whole: For effector cells, clones above 20 RNA copies held over 98% of molecules; for naive cells, under 1%.

V was cut by 1 base and J by 0 bases, with 4 bases left in between. This CDR3 is 13 amino acids long. Germline assignment: CDR1 LNHNV and CDR2 YYDKDF (reference sequence). TCRdb reprocessed the PCR reads with MiXCR, giving one entry per CDR3 protein. The data hold over 600,000 distinct CDR3 sequences, with less than 20% observed a single time. Source material for naive CD8 libraries was roughly 18,000 to 1,000,000 sorted cells, with 10%, 30% or 50% RNA. The receptor was isolated from a human donor in good health. Some libraries in this study had Jurkat cell RNA spiked in. Sequenced: naive CD8+ T cells from blood, with Jurkat cell RNA spiked in. Subset given: FACS-sorted CD8+CD4-CCR7+CD45RA+ naive T cells. This chain links TRBV15 with TRBJ2-7; D unclear. The CDR3 loop is CATSRAISYEQYF. The CDR3 coding sequence is TGTGCCACCAGCAGAGCAATCTCCTACGAGCAGTACTTC.